The next 25 T cell receptor beta chains were all read from a single sample in a study of CD8 T cells in ankylosing spondylitis (dated by TCRdb to 2017 to 2019). Libraries were made using 5' RACE. Data came from an Illumina HiSeq 2500. The public reads were quality trimmed at Q25 with fastp and then assembled into clones with MiXCR by TCRdb, keeping productive beta chains. When rows share a CDR3 protein, they turn into one entry using the most common DNA and genes. The sample has around 320,000 distinct CDR3 sequences on record, roughly 20% of them singletons. The ten largest clonotypes hold 3.5% of the sample. Sequenced sample: blood, either unsorted or a sorted T cell fraction (not recorded which). The receptors were gathered from a female donor with ankylosing spondylitis or in good health (not recorded which).

This clonotype occurred a few times. V usage is TRBV6-1 and J usage is TRBJ1-3; D possibly corresponds to TRBD1 (5 bases). Germline CDR1 is MNHNS and CDR2 is SASEGT. V was pared by 5 bases and J by 0 bases, with 23 bases between. This CDR3 is built from 19 residues. The chain's CDR3 is CASSRGATPGPISGNTIYF. Here the CDR3 DNA reads TGTGCCAGCAGTCGAGGGGCAACACCTGGCCCAATCTCTGGAAACACCATATATTTT.

There are many counts of this clonotype. This sequence joins TRBV15 and TRBJ1-2; D ambiguous. There are 13 residues in the CDR3. Germline V CDR1 and CDR2: LNHNV, YYDKDF (reference sequence). V lost 7 bases to trimming and J lost 0 bases, with 9 bases between them. CDR3 protein: CATTTSANYGYTF. As DNA, the CDR3 is TGTGCCACCACCACCAGTGCTAACTATGGCTACACCTTC.

This clonotype has just a few counts. The V and J genes are TRBV10-2 and TRBJ1-1, with D tentatively TRBD1 (6 bases). The CDR3 runs 13 residues. The V end was cut by 6 bases, the J end by 5 bases, with 13 bases between. From germline, CDR1 is WSHSY and CDR2 SAAADI. The CDR3 protein is CASRVQGRTEAFF. In nucleotides, the CDR3 is TGCGCCAGCAGAGTTCAGGGGCGAACTGAAGCTTTCTTT.

This clonotype came up many times. The genes are TRBV20-1 and TRBJ2-3; TRBD1 is a possible D gene (6 bases). Trimming removed 6 bases at V and 1 base at J, with 11 bases between. The CDR3 runs 13 residues. Germline CDR1 and CDR2: DFQATT and SNEGSKA (reference sequence). CDR3 residues: CSAPGQRTDTQYF. CDR3 nucleotides: TGCAGTGCCCCCGGACAGCGCACAGATACGCAGTATTTT.

This clonotype was counted at least ten times. V and J are TRBV12-3 or TRBV12-4 and TRBJ2-2; D remains unclear. This CDR3 comprises 12 residues. Trimming removed 2 bases at V and 4 bases at J, with 2 bases between. Here the CDR3 reads CASSLTTGELFF. The CDR3 nucleotides are TGTGCCAGCAGTTTAACCACCGGGGAGCTGTTTTTT.

This clonotype was detected only a few times. The chain recombines TRBV7-9 with TRBJ2-1, with TRBD2 matching 8 bases. Losses at the gene ends were 3 bases for V and 8 bases for J; bases not matched to a gene: 9. CDR3 size: 15 residues. Germline assignment: CDR1 SEHNR and CDR2 FQNEAQ (reference sequence). CDR3 nucleotides: TGTGCCAGCAGCTTCACTAGCGGTGGCGTAGATGAGCAGTTCTTC. Encoded protein: CASSFTSGGVDEQFF.

This clonotype was detected only a few times. The chain uses TRBV12-3 or TRBV12-4 and TRBJ1-1; 7 nucleotides line up with TRBD1. The CDR3 consists of 14 residues. V lost 6 bases to trimming and J lost 4 bases; unmatched junction nucleotides: 8. CDR3 sequence (DNA): TGTGCCAGCAGCCCCACAGGGGTGGGCACTGAAGCTTTCTTT. Its translation: CASSPTGVGTEAFF.

This clonotype has a handful of counts. The chain uses TRBV29-1 and TRBJ2-2; 9 nucleotides agree with TRBD2. The junction had 7 bases not matched to a gene; V was cut back by 7 bases and J by 4 bases. Germline CDR1 and CDR2: SQVTM and ANQGSEA. This CDR3 is built from 14 residues. CDR3 sequence: CSGGGREGTGELFF. The CDR3 nucleotides are TGCAGCGGGGGCGGGAGGGAAGGCACCGGGGAGCTGTTTTTT.

This chain connects TRBV15 to TRBJ1-5; D is ambiguous. This CDR3 has 13 amino acids. Per germline, CDR1 LNHNV and CDR2 YYDKDF (reference sequence). Trimming removed 6 bases from V and 0 bases from J, with 6 bases in between. The CDR3 DNA reads as TGTGCCACCAGTCTAGGTAGCAATCAGCCCCAGCATTTT. This sequence encodes CATSLGSNQPQHF.

In its sample, this clonotype was seen many times. V usage is TRBV29-1 and J usage is TRBJ2-1, with TRBD2 matching over 10 bases. The CDR3 runs to 13 residues. Trimming removed 5 bases from V and 6 bases from J; junction bases left unmatched: 4. Germline CDR1 is SQVTM and CDR2 is ANQGSEA. CDR3 region: CSVRSSGSNEQFF. The CDR3, as DNA: TGCAGCGTTAGGTCTAGCGGGAGCAATGAGCAGTTCTTC.

This clonotype showed up many times. This chain links TRBV29-1 with TRBJ1-1; D uncertain. Trimming left V 1 base short and J 12 bases short, with 12 bases between. CDR1 and CDR2 from the germline V gene are SQVTM and ANQGSEA. This CDR3 has 11 residues. The CDR3 is CSVEGGMRTFF. The DNA for the CDR3 is TGCAGCGTTGAAGGAGGCATGCGGACTTTCTTT.

The table lists this clonotype with a few counts. V is TRBV11-3 and J is TRBJ2-1; TRBD2 agrees at 7 bases. Germline V lookup: CDR1 SGHNT, CDR2 YENEEA. V dropped 4 bases and J dropped 4; count of bases not matched to a gene: 10. This CDR3 contains 16 residues. This CDR3 is CASSSREAPSYNEQFF. DNA for the CDR3: TGTGCCAGCAGCTCCCGGGAGGCCCCGTCTTACAATGAGCAGTTCTTC. The full variable domain, rest sourced from reference TRBV11-3 and TRBJ2-1, is EAGVVQSPRYKIIEKKQPVAFWCNPISGHNTLYWYLQNLGQGPELLIRYENEEAVDDSQLPKDRFSAERLKGVDSTLKIQPAELGDSAVYLCASSSREAPSYNEQFFGPGTRLTVL.

The chain is built from TRBV24-1 and TRBJ2-3; no firm D call. In germline, CDR1 is KGHDR, CDR2 SFDVKD. This CDR3 region has 13 residues. Trimming took 1 base from V and 7 from J, leaving 8 bases between them. The CDR3 region has the DNA TGTGCCACCAGTGATTTAGGCCGGAATACGCAGTATTTT. Translated, it gives CATSDLGRNTQYF.

The CDR3 loop is CATSDSGWEQPQHF. The CDR3 region has the DNA TGTGCCACCAGTGATTCAGGTTGGGAGCAGCCCCAGCATTTT. The chain joins TRBV24-1 to TRBJ1-5; no definite D call. V lost 2 bases, J lost 7 bases, and 11 bases lay in between. The CDR3 totals 14 residues. Germline V gene data show CDR1 as KGHDR and CDR2 as SFDVKD.

The V call is TRBV6-1, the J call TRBJ2-7; D perhaps matches TRBD2 (6 bases). Germline CDR1 MNHNS, CDR2 SASEGT. This CDR3 contains 13 residues. V shed 0 bases and J shed 9 bases, with 12 bases lying between them. The CDR3 bases are TGTGCCAGCAGTGAAGCGCTTCGGGGAGGGCAGTACTTC. Protein sequence: CASSEALRGGQYF.

This clonotype was detected many times. The rearrangement joins TRBV12-3 or TRBV12-4 to TRBJ2-2; D unclear. The CDR3 sequence is 16 residues long. The V and J ends lost 5 bases and 3 bases respectively, with 16 bases between them. The CDR3 reads CASSPESLTDTGELFF. The CDR3, as DNA: TGTGCCAGCAGTCCCGAATCATTGACGGACACCGGGGAGCTGTTTTTT.

The sample holds a few counts of this clonotype. The chain links TRBV9 to TRBJ1-1; no clear D gene. The CDR3 extends over 13 amino acids. Trimming shortened V by 0 bases and J by 1 base, and 4 bases separated the two germline ends. CDR1 is SGDLS, CDR2 YYNGEE, per germline. The DNA for the CDR3 is TGTGCCAGCAGCGTAGATTCGAACACTGAAGCTTTCTTT. Its protein product is CASSVDSNTEAFF.

This clonotype has a handful of counts. The rearrangement links TRBV12-3 or TRBV12-4 to TRBJ2-7; D assignment may be TRBD1 or TRBD2 (5 bases each). This CDR3 contains 15 residues. Trimming shortened V by 6 bases and J by 0 bases, and 15 bases separated the two germline ends. The CDR3 sequence: CASSQGRPSSYEQYF. CDR3 coding DNA: TGTGCCAGCAGCCAGGGACGTCCGAGCTCCTACGAGCAGTACTTC.

This clonotype showed up just a few times. The chain links TRBV12-3 or TRBV12-4 to TRBJ2-1; 7 nucleotides agree with TRBD1. CDR3 length: 22 amino acids. The V gene end was trimmed by 1 base and the J gene end by 0 bases; junction bases not matched to a gene: 21. The CDR3: CASSLGRDYGTAALSSYNEQFF. CDR3 nucleotide sequence: TGTGCCAGCAGTTTAGGACGCGATTACGGGACAGCCGCCCTCAGCTCCTACAATGAGCAGTTCTTC.

The rearrangement joins TRBV2 to TRBJ2-1; 10 bases are a match to TRBD2. Germline assignment: CDR1 SNHLY and CDR2 FYNNEI. Trimming took 11 bases from V and 0 from J; bases not matched to a gene: 19. The CDR3 contains 19 residues. This CDR3 is CAFCFLSGRAPSSYNEQFF. The CDR3 nucleotides read TGTGCCTTCTGTTTCCTGAGCGGGAGGGCCCCGAGCTCCTACAATGAGCAGTTCTTC.

This clonotype has a handful of counts. The chain employs TRBV7-2 and TRBJ2-7; 7 bases line up with TRBD2. V was pared by 5 bases and J by 6 bases, with 10 bases of the junction left unmatched. There are 14 residues in the CDR3. CDR1 and CDR2 (germline): SGHTA, FQGNSA. The CDR3 loop is CASSHLKWTSEQYF. In DNA form, the CDR3 reads TGTGCCAGCAGCCATTTAAAGTGGACTAGCGAGCAGTACTTC.

This clonotype appeared many times. This chain joins TRBV20-1 and TRBJ2-5; no reliable D call. Germline-derived CDR1 and CDR2 are DFQATT and SNEGSKA (reference sequence). V was cut by 3 bases and J by 4 bases, with 9 bases left in between. There are 12 residues in the CDR3. CDR3 DNA sequence: TGCAGTGCTAGGGAGAGAATAGAGACCCAGTACTTC. Translation gives CSARERIETQYF.

This clonotype was observed a few times. The rearrangement joins TRBV12-3 or TRBV12-4 to TRBJ1-6; no reliable D call. Trimming pared 6 bases from V and 0 bases from J, leaving 12 bases between. This CDR3 comprises 16 residues. Here the CDR3 DNA reads TGTGCCAGCAGCGCGGGAGGGTACTCCTATAATTCACCCCTCCACTTT. Translated, it gives CASSAGGYSYNSPLHF.

This clonotype was counted a few times. The CDR3 protein is CASSYSTIIAKNTEAFF. The DNA for the CDR3 is TGTGCCAGCAGTTATTCAACAATTATAGCGAAAAACACTGAAGCTTTCTTT. The chain carries TRBV6-5 and TRBJ1-1; D not resolved. CDR1 and CDR2 (germline): MNHEY, SVGAGI. Deletions cut 3 bases from V and 2 bases from J, with 19 bases between. The CDR3 totals 17 residues.

CDR3 nucleotides: TGTGCCAGCAAATTACTAGCGGGAGAGACCGGGGAGCTGTTTTTT. This translates into CASKLLAGETGELFF. The chain carries TRBV3-1 and TRBJ2-2; 11 nucleotides align to TRBD2. The CDR3 is made up of 15 amino acids. Germline values: CDR1 LGHDT, CDR2 YNNKEL (reference sequence). With V trimmed by 7 bases and J by 5 bases, 6 bases remained unmatched.